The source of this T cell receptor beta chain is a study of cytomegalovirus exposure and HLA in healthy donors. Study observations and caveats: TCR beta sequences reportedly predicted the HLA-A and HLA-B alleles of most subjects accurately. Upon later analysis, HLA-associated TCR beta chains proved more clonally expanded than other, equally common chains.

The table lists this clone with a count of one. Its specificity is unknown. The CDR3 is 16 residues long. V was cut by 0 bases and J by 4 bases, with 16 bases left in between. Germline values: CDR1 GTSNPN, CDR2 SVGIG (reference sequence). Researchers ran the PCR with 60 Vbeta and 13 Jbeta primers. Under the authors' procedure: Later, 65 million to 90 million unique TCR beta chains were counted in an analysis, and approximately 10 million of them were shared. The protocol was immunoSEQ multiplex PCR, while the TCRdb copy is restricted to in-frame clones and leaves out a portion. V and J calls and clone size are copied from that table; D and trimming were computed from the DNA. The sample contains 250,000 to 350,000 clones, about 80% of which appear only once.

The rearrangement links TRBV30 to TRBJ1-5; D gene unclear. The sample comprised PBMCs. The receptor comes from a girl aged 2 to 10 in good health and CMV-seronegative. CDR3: CAWSVKNSPSNQPQHF. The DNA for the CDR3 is TGTGCCTGGAGTGTAAAAAACAGCCCTTCTAATCAGCCCCAGCATTTT.